These 9 T cell receptor beta chains were sequenced from one sample in a study of cytomegalovirus exposure and HLA in healthy donors. It was with 60 Vbeta and 13 Jbeta primers that the PCR ran. The data were produced by immunoSEQ multiplex PCR, yet TCRdb's version contains in-frame clones alone and is incomplete. The sample records approximately 82,000 clones, 10% being singletons. The material sequenced was PBMCs. All receptors derive from a man aged 55-75 years in good health and CMV-seropositive.

The chain employs TRBV6-5 and TRBJ2-2, with D possibly matching TRBD2 (6 bases). CDR1 is MNHEY and CDR2 is SVGAGI in the germline V gene. V was trimmed by 2 bases and J by 0 bases, leaving 10 bases between them. The CDR3 runs 16 residues. CDR3 bases: TGTGCCAGCAGTTACGAAGGCGGGGCGAACACCGGGGAGCTGTTTTTT. Translated: CASSYEGGANTGELFF.

The chain uses TRBV7-2 and TRBJ1-6; possibly TRBD1 for D (5 bases). CDR1 SGHTA and CDR2 FQGNSA come from the germline V gene. V dropped 1 base and J dropped 6 bases, with 13 bases sitting between them. CDR3 length: 16 amino acids. DNA of the CDR3: TGTGCCAGCAGCTTAGAGAGTGGGGCGGCTAATTCACCCCTCCACTTT. Residues: CASSLESGAANSPLHF.

This clone has more than one count but fewer than ten. V usage is TRBV6-5 and J usage is TRBJ1-4; tentatively, D is TRBD1 (5 bases). The ends were cut back, 6 bases at V and 7 bases at J, with 12 bases in the middle. In germline, CDR1 is MNHEY, CDR2 SVGAGI. The CDR3 loop spans 13 amino acids. The chain's CDR3 is CASSTGTSEKLFF. CDR3 nucleotides: TGTGCCAGCAGCACCGGGACTTCTGAAAAACTGTTTTTT.

V is TRBV5-1 and J is TRBJ2-4, with D perhaps TRBD1 (5 bases). Trimming cost V 7 bases and J 4 bases, with 12 bases left between them. The CDR3 consists of 13 residues. Germline CDR1 SGHRS, CDR2 YFSETQ. The CDR3 sequence: CASSLTEKNIQYF. CDR3 sequence (DNA): TGCGCCAGCTCTTTGACAGAGAAAAACATTCAGTACTTC.

There are a few counts of this clone. The rearrangement joins TRBV5-6 to TRBJ1-5; D may be TRBD1 (6 bases). Germline CDR1 and CDR2: SGHDT and YYEEEE. The CDR3 consists of 13 residues. Trimming pared 4 bases from V and 5 bases from J, leaving 10 bases between. DNA for the CDR3: TGTGCCAGCAGCGGAAAGGGGGATCAGCCCCAGCATTTT. It yields the protein CASSGKGDQPQHF.

The V call is TRBV29-1, the J call TRBJ2-7; 8 bases are shared with TRBD2. V lost 4 bases to trimming and J lost 3 bases; unmatched junction nucleotides: 11. This CDR3 is built from 15 residues. The germline gives CDR1 SQVTM, CDR2 ANQGSEA. The CDR3 DNA follows: TGCAGCGTTGTAGATAGCGGGAAGCCCGTCTACGAGCAGTACTTC. It yields the protein CSVVDSGKPVYEQYF.

This clone was detected a few times. The V and J genes are TRBV28 and TRBJ1-3, with 7 bases aligning to TRBD1. Trimming removed 8 bases from V and 4 bases from J; junction bases left unmatched: 8. This CDR3 has 14 amino acids. From germline, CDR1 is MDHEN and CDR2 SYDVKM. CDR3 nucleotides: TGTGCCAGCTTTACAGGGGCGGCAGGAAACACCATATATTTT. This encodes CASFTGAAGNTIYF.

V and J are TRBV6-6 and TRBJ1-6; D remains ambiguous. This CDR3 contains 14 residues. The germline V gene encodes CDR1 MNHNY and CDR2 SVGAGI (reference sequence). Trimming cost V 5 bases and J 2 bases, with 7 bases left between them. The CDR3 bases are TGTGCCAGCAGTGAGGCGGCCTATAATTCACCCCTCCACTTT. Protein sequence: CASSEAAYNSPLHF.

The rearrangement links TRBV7-9 to TRBJ1-2, with D tentatively TRBD1 (6 bases). V gave up 1 base and J gave up 2 bases, with 17 bases separating them. Germline CDR1 reads SEHNR; CDR2 reads FQNEAQ (reference sequence). CDR3 length: 17 amino acids. The CDR3 reads CASSLDVQGFRNYGYTF. CDR3 DNA sequence: TGTGCCAGCAGCTTAGATGTGCAGGGGTTCCGGAACTATGGCTACACCTTC. Supplemented by reference TRBV7-9 and TRBJ1-2, the full variable domain reads DTGVSQNPRHKITKRGQNVTFRCDPISEHNRLYWYRQTLGQGPEFLTYFQNEAQLEKSRLLSDRFSAERPKGSFSTLEIQRTEQGDSAMYLCASSLDVQGFRNYGYTFGSGTRLTVV.